The TCR beta chain described here comes from a study of cytomegalovirus exposure and HLA in healthy donors (dated by TCRdb to the late 2010s). Concerning the study at large: According to an earlier analysis of several hundred of the donors, about 179 million T cells yielded roughly 110 million unique TCR beta sequences and around 300 Gb of sequence data. HLA typing included class I and class II loci at four-digit resolution. Donor age, sex, ethnicity and CMV serostatus were compiled alongside the repertoire data. Using immunosequencing, the study profiled T cell repertoires from 500 to 800 subjects and related those repertoires to cytomegalovirus serostatus. All discovery cohort repertoires had been generated using a single sequencing platform. An early release that covered about 600 HLA-typed donors contained about 300 gigabases of sequencing data and tens of millions of unique TCR sequences. The later analysis used no new phenotypic data to find candidate immune exposures, relying instead on TCR beta sequences and their occurrence across donors. Along with the roughly 710-subject first cohort, a separate validation cohort of approximately 110 different subjects was used. Across some 400 genotyped donors of the cohort, an average of about 240,000 unique TCR beta nucleotide sequences per donor were sequenced, and approximately 17% of those sequences were non-productive. A later analysis re-examined previously published TCR beta repertoires from just over 650 donors and added high-resolution HLA genotyping to investigate patterns of TCR occurrence. A handful of DR-DQ haplotypes were treated as single units for association and clustering because of strong linkage in the cohort. To predict cytomegalovirus infection status, the study brought together high-throughput TCR immunosequencing, statistical association of individual TCRs with disease status, and machine learning. The study was designed to test whether signatures of past pathogen exposure could be identified by cataloging public T cell receptors. A later genetic analysis used genome-wide SNP genotypes for about three fifths of the 666 donors, treating that subset as a discovery cohort. The genetic ancestry cluster associated with self-reported Caucasian donors included 81% of the roughly 410 genotyped donors. In an earlier analysis of roughly 580 of the donors, high-throughput TCR beta sequencing was used to judge whether each TCR beta V gene segment behaved as functional or pseudogenic. Typing coverage varied by locus: about 629-630 donors for A, B, C, DRB1 and DQB1; about 520 for DQA1; around 610 for DPA1; roughly 450 for DPB1.

Comment on this clone: The specificity of this receptor is unknown. There are no base qualities to consult, and no much larger clone falls within one base.

CDR1 SGDLS and CDR2 YYNGEE were looked up in the germline V gene. Relative to germline, V is 0 bases shorter and J is 3 bases shorter, with 10 bases between their ends. Spanning cysteine to phenylalanine, the CDR3 consists of 14 amino acids. Of all the DNA, just the CDR3 is kept, 42 bases in frame from base 1. On the study overall, not on this receptor specifically: When HLA alleles, especially DR and DQ, strongly co-occurred, TCR associations were difficult to assign to individual alleles. Specific HLA alleles were associated with roughly 17,000 TCR beta sequences at a false discovery rate of 0.05 in a later analysis. The classifier was reported to diagnose cytomegalovirus status with high specificity and sensitivity in both the original and validation cohorts. According to the authors, the approach could potentially be generalized to other disease states and immunological phenotypes. A further reported finding was that TCR beta sequences accurately predicted the HLA-A and HLA-B alleles for most subjects in the first cohort. A later analysis found that most CMV-associated TCR beta chains appeared HLA-restricted, with HLA associations seemingly driven largely by CMV exposure. A later genetic analysis reported fewer N-insertions in productive TCRs among donors in an Asian-associated ancestry cluster than the approximately 700-donor mean. The 87-base-pair reads could not distinguish some IMGT-functional V segments, including TRBV6-2 and TRBV6-3, so those segments were excluded. Sequencing depth was assumed to be roughly uniform across donors in the presence/absence analyses, though that assumption may not hold. The study gave a list of 150 to 200 TCR beta chains associated with cytomegalovirus. An association between a missense DCLRE1C variant and V-gene and J-gene trimming of TCR beta chains was found in a later genetic analysis and replicated in an independent cohort. A few of the identified cytomegalovirus-associated TCR beta chains were confirmed in vitro to be specific for cytomegalovirus antigens. In a later analysis, several top co-occurrence clusters were reported to appear linked to parvovirus B19, influenza, CMV and Epstein-Barr virus. While some public TCRs were present in many individuals, most TCR sequences turned up only very rarely across donors. HLA typing was unavailable for some donors at each locus, so association tests used only the typed subset. Immune exposure information for the cohort was limited to CMV serostatus. In an earlier analysis of over 550 of the donors, most TCR beta V segments were observed in productive rearrangements about 90% or about 30% of the time, broadly matching IMGT annotations. Only TCR beta chains were sequenced in this cohort, and the absence of alpha or paired-chain data limited detectable features. Correlated functional status among segregating V segments might reflect linkage disequilibrium, but an unknown experimental factor could not be ruled out. In a later analysis, HLA-associated TCR beta chains showed more clonal expansion and lower generation probabilities than non-associated chains that were equally common. Because counts were too low, about 18 rarely observed V segments, including chromosome 9 orphons, were excluded from the earlier analysis of a few hundred of the donors. According to a later analysis, TCR association rates differed among HLA loci, with DRB1 alleles showing the most associated TCRs and HLA-C alleles showing the fewest. The sequencing pipeline was judged likely to have produced a cluster of highly shared sequence variants as a technical artifact.

Receptors were amplified or captured by the immunoSEQ multiplex PCR assay. A mixture of 60 forward primers for TCR Vbeta segments and 13 reverse primers for TCR Jbeta segments was used in the multiplex PCR. The CDR3 region of rearranged TCR beta genes was amplified from genomic DNA by a multiplex PCR assay. Amplified TCR beta libraries were sequenced as 87-base-pair reads on the Illumina HiSeq System. Under the source paper's analysis protocol: A later analysis tallied 70 million to 100 million unique TCR beta chains across the roughly 610 repertoires, and about 10 million of those chains were shared by two or more donors. Raw reads were error-corrected and collapsed into unique sequences with a nearest-neighbor algorithm that merged closely related sequences to remove PCR and sequencing errors. To assign V, D and J gene segments, CDR3 sequences were aligned to IMGT reference sequences. For a sequence to be retained, a match of at least six nucleotides was required to both a V gene segment and a J gene segment. Rearrangements were called productive when the CDR3 lacked stop codons and stayed in frame with V and J; all others were non-productive. CDR3 was defined by IMGT convention, running from the second conserved V-encoded cysteine to the conserved J-encoded phenylalanine. In an earlier analysis of just under 600 of the donors, sequences lacking an unambiguous match to a single V gene segment were excluded. In an earlier analysis of around 590 of the donors, a V segment was called functional when productive rearrangements were above 56.7%, and segregating when the standard deviation between donors exceeded 5%. To diagnose cytomegalovirus status from the catalog of TCR beta chain sequences, a statistical classification framework was built. V and J gene assignment, in a later analysis, came from comparing TCR nucleotide sequences with IMGT/GENE-DB human TR gene sequences. Using the TCRdist pipeline, a later analysis assigned CDR3 sequences along with most-parsimonious VDJ recombination scenarios. In a later analysis, every TCR beta chain was defined by the combination of its CDR3 amino acid sequence and its V-gene family, and reads without a unique V-gene family were dropped. To address suspected cross-contamination and a sequencing artifact, a later analysis removed 550 to 750 highly shared, low-generation-probability nucleotide sequences. A later analysis calculated a clonal expansion index for each public chain from normalized within-repertoire ranks of inferred template counts. A later analysis computed generation probabilities with a VDJ recombination model fitted to out-of-frame rearrangements, and checked the results against IGoR. Hypergeometric tests were used in a later analysis to score TCR-TCR, TCR-HLA and TCR-CMV co-occurrence, with a repertoire-size bias correction applied to the TCR pairs. A later analysis estimated false discovery rates by permuting HLA or CMV assignments 20 times. In a later analysis, co-occurring TCRs were grouped using DBSCAN, with TCRdist sequence similarity added in when clustering inside HLA-allele-positive subsets. Co-occurrence clustering excluded repertoires with fewer than 30,000 or more than 120,000 public chains, plus five with anomalous nucleotide sharing. TCRdb holds this immuneACCESS table with in-frame rearrangements only. Some clones are missing; in checked studies, unresolved V genes explain under half, and the rest has no known cause. Clone size and the V and J calls come from that table; the DNA yielded D and trimming. The sample table lists under 200,000 clones, around 77% of them with a count of one. The ten largest make up 1.2% to 1.5% of the sample.

The cohort comprised 670 or so healthy bone marrow donors. Cohort members were all nominally healthy when sampled, although unrecorded immune exposures were likely present. The donor was CMV seronegative and belonged to the group of around 400 seronegative cohort members. Every donor gave a peripheral blood sample, and the peripheral blood mononuclear cells from that sample were used for TCR beta sequencing. Genomic DNA extraction from the blood cell samples was performed with the Qiagen DNeasy Blood Extraction Kit. The chain uses TRBV9 and TRBJ2-7; TRBD1 is possibly the D segment (6 matching bases). What was sequenced was PBMCs. The TCR originated in a man aged 55 to 70 in good health and CMV-seronegative. The DNA sequence reads TGTGCCAGCAGCGTAGGGACAGTCAACTACGAGCAGTACTTC. This codes for CASSVGTVNYEQYF.